The next 20 T cell receptor beta chains were all read from a single sample in a study of control samples from healthy donors and cancer patients. TCRdb's copy holds only in-frame clones and misses some; the assay was immunoSEQ multiplex PCR. The sample has about 120,000 clones; 89% are singletons. Material: blood. The source of these receptors is a man aged 45-65 years in good health.

This clone has only a few counts. The rearrangement joins TRBV2 to TRBJ1-5, with D uncertain. The CDR3 contains 14 residues. Germline lookup yields CDR1 SNHLY and CDR2 FYNNEI. V lost 5 bases and J lost 0, with 8 bases in between. The CDR3 sequence: CASSRLYSNQPQHF. The CDR3 region has the DNA TGTGCCAGCAGTCGACTTTATAGCAATCAGCCCCAGCATTTT.

The chain employs TRBV29-1 and TRBJ2-3; 8 bases agree with TRBD1. The CDR3 consists of 16 residues. The trim removed 2 bases at V and 2 bases at J, leaving 9 bases unmatched. Germline CDR1 SQVTM, CDR2 ANQGSEA. The CDR3 DNA follows: TGCAGCGTTGAATCCGGACAGGGAATACCCACAGATACGCAGTATTTT. Amino acids: CSVESGQGIPTDTQYF.

The V call is TRBV5-5, the J call TRBJ2-1; no firm D call. Germline-derived CDR1 and CDR2 are SGHKS and YYEKEE (reference sequence). The CDR3 runs 11 residues. The V gene lost 2 bases and the J gene lost 6 bases, with 3 bases spanning the gap. The DNA of the CDR3 is TGTGCCAGCAGCTTCCCCAATGAGCAGTTCTTC. Its protein is CASSFPNEQFF.

The genes are TRBV19 and TRBJ2-3; TRBD2 matches 14 bases. The V segment lost 6 bases and the J segment 0 bases; nucleotides outside the gene matches: 11. Germline assignment: CDR1 LNHDA and CDR2 SQIVND (reference sequence). The CDR3 has 19 residues. CDR3 residues: CASRRWGTSGGASTDTQYF. CDR3 coding DNA: TGTGCCAGTAGGCGGTGGGGGACTAGCGGGGGTGCTAGCACAGATACGCAGTATTTT.

The chain uses TRBV5-6 and TRBJ2-7, with D tentatively TRBD2 (7 bases). This CDR3 is built from 16 residues. The germline V gene encodes CDR1 SGHDT and CDR2 YYEEEE. Deletions cut 5 bases from V and 0 bases from J, with 18 bases between. CDR3: CASRWGLADRSYEQYF. The CDR3, as DNA: TGTGCCAGCAGGTGGGGGCTAGCGGACCGCTCCTACGAGCAGTACTTC.

The chain is built from TRBV25-1 and TRBJ2-2, with 9 bases matching TRBD1. Germline CDR1 is MGHDK and CDR2 is SYGVNS. The junction had 12 bases not matched to a gene; V was cut back by 5 bases and J by 5 bases. The CDR3 runs 17 residues. The CDR3: CASSPSQGQGYTGELFF. The CDR3 nucleotides are TGTGCCAGCAGTCCCAGCCAGGGACAGGGTTATACCGGGGAGCTGTTTTTT.

V usage is TRBV19 and J usage is TRBJ1-4, with D perhaps TRBD1 (5 bases). Germline V lookup: CDR1 LNHDA, CDR2 SQIVND (reference sequence). The length of the CDR3 is 12 residues. V was trimmed by 5 bases and J by 8 bases, leaving 9 bases between them. The CDR3 reads CASSGALEKLFF. CDR3 coding DNA: TGTGCCAGTAGTGGGGCACTCGAAAAACTGTTTTTT. The variable domain in full, completed from reference TRBV19 and TRBJ1-4, reads DGGITQSPKYLFRKEGQNVTLSCEQNLNHDAMYWYRQDPGQGLRLIYYSQIVNDFQKGDIAEGYSVSREKKESFPLTVTSAQKNPTAFYLCASSGALEKLFFGSGTQLSVL.

V usage is TRBV6-5 and J usage is TRBJ1-1; D might be TRBD1 (5 bases). The CDR3 loop spans 14 amino acids. Germline CDR1 MNHEY, CDR2 SVGAGI. The V gene lost 7 bases and the J gene lost 4 bases, with 16 bases spanning the gap. This CDR3 is CASNPYHGGTEAFF. In DNA, the CDR3 is TGTGCCAGCAACCCTTATCATGGGGGCACTGAAGCTTTCTTT.

The chain links TRBV2 to TRBJ1-5; no clear D. From germline, CDR1 is SNHLY and CDR2 FYNNEI. The ends were cut back, 1 base at V and 4 bases at J, with 8 bases in the middle. This CDR3 is 14 amino acids long. The CDR3 DNA follows: TGTGCCAGCAGTGAAGTCTCGGGTAATCAGCCCCAGCATTTT. Translated, it gives CASSEVSGNQPQHF. Drawing the rest from reference TRBV2 and TRBJ1-5, the complete variable domain is EPEVTQTPSHQVTQMGQEVILRCVPISNHLYFYWYRQILGQKVEFLVSFYNNEISEKSEIFDDQFSVERPDGSNFTLKIRSTKLEDSAMYFCASSEVSGNQPQHFGDGTRLSIL.

The CDR3, as DNA: TGCAGCGTAGCTGGACAGGGGGCGGGAGAGCAGTACTTC. As protein: CSVAGQGAGEQYF. This chain connects TRBV29-1 to TRBJ2-7, with TRBD1 identical over 11 bases. Germline-derived CDR1 and CDR2 are SQVTM and ANQGSEA. V lost 6 bases and J lost 7; bases outside the gene matches: 8. This CDR3 has 13 residues.

The chain uses TRBV30 and TRBJ2-5; 10 positions match TRBD1. Germline CDR1 GTSNPN, CDR2 SVGIG (reference sequence). The CDR3 is made up of 15 amino acids. With 6 bases clipped from V and 5 bases from J, the junction kept 12 bases outside the gene matches. The CDR3 loop reads CACARTGGKGETQYF. The CDR3 nucleotides are TGTGCCTGCGCTAGGACAGGGGGTAAGGGGGAGACCCAGTACTTC.

The chain links TRBV29-1 to TRBJ2-6; perhaps TRBD2 as D (5 bases). Trimming shortened V by 0 bases and J by 0 bases, and 6 bases separated the two germline ends. Per germline, CDR1 SQVTM and CDR2 ANQGSEA. The CDR3 totals 15 residues. CDR3 region: CSVEEGDSGANVLTF. Written as DNA, the CDR3 is TGCAGCGTTGAAGAGGGAGACTCTGGGGCCAACGTCCTGACTTTC.

V usage is TRBV11-3 and J usage is TRBJ2-3; D is ambiguous. Germline loops: CDR1 SGHNT, CDR2 YENEEA. V lost 5 bases to trimming and J lost 2 bases, with 8 bases between them. This CDR3 contains 13 residues. CDR3 in amino acids: CASSAHSTDTQYF. The CDR3 nucleotides are TGTGCCAGCAGCGCCCATTCCACAGATACGCAGTATTTT.

V is TRBV5-6 and J is TRBJ2-7; 7 positions agree with TRBD1. Germline V gene sequence: CDR1 SGHDT, CDR2 YYEEEE. The V segment lost 2 bases and the J segment 5 bases; nucleotides outside the gene matches: 10. The CDR3 loop spans 15 amino acids. In DNA, the CDR3 is TGTGCCAGCAGCTTCAGACGGACAGGTACCCACGAGCAGTACTTC. Translation gives CASSFRRTGTHEQYF.

This clone qualifies as large. CDR3 in amino acids: CSASGQSILNIQYF. CDR3 coding DNA: TGCAGTGCGAGTGGACAGTCTATATTAAACATTCAGTACTTC. The chain carries TRBV20-1 and TRBJ2-4; weak D call: TRBD1 (6 bases). Germline V gives CDR1 DFQATT, CDR2 SNEGSKA (reference sequence). The CDR3 sequence is 14 residues long. The V end was cut by 6 bases, the J end by 6 bases, with 18 bases between.

This chain links TRBV6-2 or TRBV6-3 with TRBJ1-2; tentative D call: TRBD1 (6 bases). V lost 2 bases and J lost 4, with 11 bases in between. The CDR3 totals 14 residues. Looked up from germline, CDR1 is MNHEY and CDR2 is SVGEGT. Here the CDR3 reads CASSYETGGYGYTF. The CDR3, as DNA: TGTGCCAGCAGTTACGAGACAGGAGGCTATGGCTACACCTTC.

This chain joins TRBV25-1 and TRBJ2-5, with D possibly matching TRBD1 (6 bases). Germline CDR1 is MGHDK and CDR2 is SYGVNS. This CDR3 comprises 11 residues. The germline V and J ends were trimmed by 7 bases and 6 bases, with 9 bases remaining between them. The chain's CDR3 is CASTRGKTQYF. The CDR3 region has the DNA TGTGCCAGCACTAGGGGGAAGACCCAGTACTTC.

The chain uses TRBV11-3 and TRBJ2-1, with TRBD2 matching over 13 bases. The CDR3 covers 15 residues. Germline V lookup: CDR1 SGHNT, CDR2 YENEEA. Germline trimming cut 5 bases from V and 4 bases from J; bases unmatched to any gene: 2. CDR3 residues: CASSGGLAGYNEQFF. The DNA for the CDR3 is TGTGCCAGCAGCGGGGGACTAGCGGGGTACAATGAGCAGTTCTTC. The whole variable domain, remainder taken from reference TRBV11-3 and TRBJ2-1, is EAGVVQSPRYKIIEKKQPVAFWCNPISGHNTLYWYLQNLGQGPELLIRYENEEAVDDSQLPKDRFSAERLKGVDSTLKIQPAELGDSAVYLCASSGGLAGYNEQFFGPGTRLTVL.

The chain recombines TRBV27 with TRBJ1-2; 7 positions match TRBD1. J gave up 3 bases and V 5 bases, and 6 bases lay outside the gene matches. Germline values: CDR1 MNHEY, CDR2 SMNVEV (reference sequence). CDR3 length equals 14 residues. The CDR3 nucleotides are TGTGCCAGCAGTCGACAGGGTCTTGACTATGGCTACACCTTC. Its protein product is CASSRQGLDYGYTF.

Here the CDR3 DNA reads TGTGCCAGCAGTGTCATATTTAATGATGGCTACACCTTC. It yields the protein CASSVIFNDGYTF. The chain employs TRBV2 and TRBJ1-2; no clear D. CDR1 is SNHLY, CDR2 FYNNEI, per germline. The V and J ends lost 4 bases and 6 bases respectively, with 12 bases between them. The CDR3 covers 13 residues.